This TCR beta chain was sequenced during a study of control samples from healthy donors and cancer patients. The protocol was immunoSEQ multiplex PCR, while the TCRdb copy is restricted to in-frame clones and leaves out a portion. The data hold some 130,000 clones, with about nine tenths observed a single time. This clone came up a few times. V was clipped by 0 bases and J by 6 bases; unmatched bases: 12. This CDR3 is built from 17 residues. The germline V gene encodes CDR1 SGHRS and CDR2 YFSETQ. The chain couples TRBV5-1 to TRBJ2-7, with TRBD2 matching over 10 bases. What was sequenced was PBMCs. The TCR comes from a man aged 45-65 years with head and neck cancer. In DNA, the CDR3 is TGCGCCAGCAGCTTGGGTTTTAGCTCTAGCGGGGGAAGCGAGCAGTACTTC. This encodes CASSLGFSSSGGSEQYF.